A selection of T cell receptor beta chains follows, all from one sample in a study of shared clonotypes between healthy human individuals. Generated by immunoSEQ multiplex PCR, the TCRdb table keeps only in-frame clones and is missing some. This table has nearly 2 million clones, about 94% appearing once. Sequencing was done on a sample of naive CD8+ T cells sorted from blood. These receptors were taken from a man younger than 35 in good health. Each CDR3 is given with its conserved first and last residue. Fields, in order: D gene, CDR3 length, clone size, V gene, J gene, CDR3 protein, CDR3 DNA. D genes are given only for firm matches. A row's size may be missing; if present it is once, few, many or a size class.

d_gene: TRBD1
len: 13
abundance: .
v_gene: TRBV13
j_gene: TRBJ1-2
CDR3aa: CASSSGQGKGYTF
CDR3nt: TGTGCCAGCAGCTCAGGACAGGGGAAGGGCTACACCTTC

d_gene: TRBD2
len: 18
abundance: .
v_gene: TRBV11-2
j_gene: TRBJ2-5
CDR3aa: CASSLWFGGGPDWETQYF
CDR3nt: TGTGCCAGCAGCTTATGGTTCGGGGGAGGGCCTGATTGGGAGACCCAGTACTTC

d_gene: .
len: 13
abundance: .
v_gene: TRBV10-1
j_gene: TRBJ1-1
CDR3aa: CASSAGGGTEAFF
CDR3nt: TGCGCCAGCAGTGCTGGGGGCGGCACTGAAGCTTTCTTT

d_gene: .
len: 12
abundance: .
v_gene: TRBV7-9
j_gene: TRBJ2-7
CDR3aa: CASSPTAYEQYF
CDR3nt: TGTGCCAGCAGCCCTACCGCCTACGAGCAGTACTTC

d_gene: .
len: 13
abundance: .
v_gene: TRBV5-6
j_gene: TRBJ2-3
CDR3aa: CASSLWGSDTQYF
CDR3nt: TGTGCCAGCAGCTTGTGGGGCTCAGATACGCAGTATTTT

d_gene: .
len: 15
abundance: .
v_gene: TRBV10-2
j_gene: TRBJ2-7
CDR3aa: CASSESRGHHHEQYF
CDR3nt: TGCGCCAGCAGTGAGTCGCGGGGGCACCACCACGAGCAGTACTTC

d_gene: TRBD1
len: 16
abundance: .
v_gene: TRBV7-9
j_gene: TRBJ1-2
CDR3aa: CASSLPGVGGGHGYTF
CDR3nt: TGTGCCAGCAGCTTACCCGGGGTAGGGGGCGGTCATGGCTACACCTTC

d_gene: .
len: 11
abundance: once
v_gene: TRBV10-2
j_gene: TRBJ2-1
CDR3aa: CASSETAEQFF
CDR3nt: TGCGCCAGCAGTGAGACAGCTGAGCAGTTCTTC

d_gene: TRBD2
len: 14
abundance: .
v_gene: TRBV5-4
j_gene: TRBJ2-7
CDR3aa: CASSLPGGAYEQYF
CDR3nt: TGTGCCAGCAGCCTCCCCGGGGGGGCCTACGAGCAGTACTTC

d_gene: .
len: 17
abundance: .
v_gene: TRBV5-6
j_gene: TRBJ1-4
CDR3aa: CASSFGQPGRENEKLFF
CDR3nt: TGTGCCAGCAGCTTCGGACAGCCGGGTCGGGAAAATGAAAAACTGTTTTTT

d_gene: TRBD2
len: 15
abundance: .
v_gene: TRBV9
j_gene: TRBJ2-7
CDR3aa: CASSVAGSGGYEQYF
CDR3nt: TGTGCCAGCAGCGTAGCTGGAAGCGGGGGATACGAGCAGTACTTC

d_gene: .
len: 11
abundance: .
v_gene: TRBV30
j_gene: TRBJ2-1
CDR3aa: CAWSGPNEQFF
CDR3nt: TGTGCCTGGAGTGGGCCGAATGAGCAGTTCTTC

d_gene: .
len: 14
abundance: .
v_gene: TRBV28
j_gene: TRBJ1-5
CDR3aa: CASSTIGGNQPQHF
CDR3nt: TGTGCCAGCAGTACGATAGGTGGCAATCAGCCCCAGCATTTT

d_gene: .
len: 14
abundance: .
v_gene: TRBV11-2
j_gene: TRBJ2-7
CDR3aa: CASSLSGHSYEQYF
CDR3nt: TGTGCCAGCAGCTTAAGCGGCCACTCCTACGAGCAGTACTTC

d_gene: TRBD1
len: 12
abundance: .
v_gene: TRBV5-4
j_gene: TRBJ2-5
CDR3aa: CASMDREETQYF
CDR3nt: TGTGCCAGCATGGACAGGGAAGAGACCCAGTACTTC

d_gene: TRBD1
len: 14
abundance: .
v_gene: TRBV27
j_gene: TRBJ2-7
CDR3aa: CASSLGTGGREQYF
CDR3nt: TGTGCCAGCAGTTTAGGGACAGGGGGGCGCGAGCAGTACTTC

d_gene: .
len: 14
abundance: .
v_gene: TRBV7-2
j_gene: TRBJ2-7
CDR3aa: CASSRVAEAYEQYF
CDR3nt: TGTGCCAGCAGCCGAGTAGCGGAGGCCTACGAGCAGTACTTC

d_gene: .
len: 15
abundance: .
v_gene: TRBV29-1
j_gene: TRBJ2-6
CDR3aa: CSVEGADTGANVLTF
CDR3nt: TGCAGCGTTGAAGGGGCCGATACTGGGGCCAACGTCCTGACTTTC

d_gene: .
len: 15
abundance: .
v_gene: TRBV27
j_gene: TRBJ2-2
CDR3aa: CASSLGQGTTGELFF
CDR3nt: TGTGCCAGCAGTTTAGGGCAGGGGACCACCGGGGAGCTGTTTTTT

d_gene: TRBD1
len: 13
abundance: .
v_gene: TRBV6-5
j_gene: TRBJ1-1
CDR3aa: CASSLQGRAEAFF
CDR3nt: TGTGCCAGCAGTTTACAGGGGAGGGCTGAAGCTTTCTTT

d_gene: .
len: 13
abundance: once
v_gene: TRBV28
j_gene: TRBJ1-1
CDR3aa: CASSLRGSTEAFF
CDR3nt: TGTGCCAGCAGTTTGAGGGGAAGCACTGAAGCTTTCTTT

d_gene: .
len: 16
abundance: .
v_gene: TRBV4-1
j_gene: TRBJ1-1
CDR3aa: CASSLEGMGSLAEAFF
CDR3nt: TGCGCCAGCAGCCTCGAAGGGATGGGGTCACTTGCTGAAGCTTTCTTT

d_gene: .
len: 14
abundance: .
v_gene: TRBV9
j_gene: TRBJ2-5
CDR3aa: CASSSDPYQETQYF
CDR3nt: TGTGCCAGCAGCTCAGACCCGTACCAAGAGACCCAGTACTTC

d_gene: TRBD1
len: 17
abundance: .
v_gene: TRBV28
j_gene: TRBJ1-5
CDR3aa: CASSSDREGWSNQPQHF
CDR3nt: TGTGCCAGCAGCTCCGACAGGGAAGGTTGGTCCAATCAGCCCCAGCATTTT

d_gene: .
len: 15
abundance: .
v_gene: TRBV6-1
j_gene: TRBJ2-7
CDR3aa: CASNPLTGRSGEQYF
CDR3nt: TGTGCCAGCAATCCCCTTACAGGGCGTTCGGGTGAGCAGTACTTC

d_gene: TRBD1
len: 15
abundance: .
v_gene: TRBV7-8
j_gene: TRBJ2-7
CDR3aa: CASSLEVTGLNEQYF
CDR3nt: TGTGCCAGCAGCTTAGAAGTGACAGGGCTCAACGAGCAGTACTTC

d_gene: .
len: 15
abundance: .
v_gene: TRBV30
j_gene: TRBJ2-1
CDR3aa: CAWSPSRSSYNEQFF
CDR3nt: TGTGCCTGGAGTCCCAGCAGGAGCTCCTACAATGAGCAGTTCTTC

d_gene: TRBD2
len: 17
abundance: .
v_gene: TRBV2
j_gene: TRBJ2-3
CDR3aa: CASSDHRGLGLSDTQYF
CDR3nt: TGTGCCAGCAGTGACCACAGAGGACTAGGGCTCTCAGATACGCAGTATTTT

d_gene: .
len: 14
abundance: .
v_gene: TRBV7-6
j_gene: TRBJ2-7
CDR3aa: CASPLAQISYEQYF
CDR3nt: TGTGCCAGCCCCTTAGCCCAGATCTCCTACGAGCAGTACTTC

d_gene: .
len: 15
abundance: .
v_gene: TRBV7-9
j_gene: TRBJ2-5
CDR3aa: CASSHGGLLQETQYF
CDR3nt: TGTGCCAGCAGCCACGGAGGACTGCTCCAAGAGACCCAGTACTTC

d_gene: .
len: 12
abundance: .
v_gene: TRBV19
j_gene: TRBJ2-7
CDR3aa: CASDDPKCEQYF
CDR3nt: TGTGCCAGTGATGACCCTAAGTGCGAGCAGTACTTC

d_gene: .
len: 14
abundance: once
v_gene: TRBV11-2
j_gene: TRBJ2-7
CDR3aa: CASSLDPGFYEQYF
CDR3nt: TGTGCCAGCAGCTTAGATCCAGGTTTCTACGAGCAGTACTTC

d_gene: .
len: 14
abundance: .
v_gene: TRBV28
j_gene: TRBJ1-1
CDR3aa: CASSLRGAGTEAFF
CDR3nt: TGTGCCAGCAGTTTACGGGGGGCTGGCACTGAAGCTTTCTTT

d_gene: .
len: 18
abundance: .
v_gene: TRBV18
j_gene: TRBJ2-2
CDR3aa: CASSLPLLGSGNTGELFF
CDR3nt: TGTGCCAGCTCACTCCCCTTACTAGGCTCGGGGAACACCGGGGAGCTGTTTTTT

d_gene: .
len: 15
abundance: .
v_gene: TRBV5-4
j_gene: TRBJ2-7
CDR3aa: CASSLGGEMSYEQYF
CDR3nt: TGTGCCAGCAGCTTGGGTGGGGAAATGTCCTACGAGCAGTACTTC

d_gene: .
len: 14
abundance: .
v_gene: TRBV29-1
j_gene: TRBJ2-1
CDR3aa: CSVDGGTFYNEQFF
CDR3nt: TGCAGCGTTGACGGCGGGACCTTCTACAATGAGCAGTTCTTC

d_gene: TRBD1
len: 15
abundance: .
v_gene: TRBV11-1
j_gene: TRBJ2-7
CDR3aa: CASSRWTGASYEQYF
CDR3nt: TGTGCCAGCAGCCGATGGACAGGCGCCTCCTACGAGCAGTACTTC